This T cell receptor (beta chain) was found in a study of human T cells and chemical hapten exposure. It was the library that attached unique molecular identifiers to individual cDNA molecules. Each CDR3 protein gets one entry after TCRdb re-called the RACE reads with MiXCR. This sample has around 360,000 distinct CDR3 sequences, with about 6% found just once. The germline V gene has CDR1 SGDLS and CDR2 YYNGEE. J was trimmed by 4 bases and V by 0 bases; bases with no gene match: 2. This CDR3 is built from 14 residues. Comment on this clonotype: The antigen is not known.

As to time point: patch test 2, 6 weeks after DPC sensitization. The treatment is: therapeutic diphenylcyclopropenone sensitization with weekly scalp DPC. Study-level results: It was expanded TCRs that formed significantly more large CDR3 similarity clusters than controls did.

The clonotype originates from a woman younger than 35 with alopecia areata. Some clones in this sample may be carry-over from other donors' samples. The sample was whole blood, taken in connection with sensitization to the hapten diphenylcyclopropenone (DPC). The genes are TRBV9 and TRBJ2-3, with 7 bases matching TRBD2. The CDR3 nucleotides read TGTGCCAGCAGCGTAGTGGGGGGGTCAGATACGCAGTATTTT. The encoded protein is CASSVVGGSDTQYF.